One and the same sample provided the 4 T cell receptor beta chains below, sequenced in a study of post-analysis software for immune sequencing data. Study observations and caveats: Several TRBV segments (TRBV5-6, TRBV5-1 and TRBV20-1 among them) occurred more frequently in patients than in controls.

Prepared TCR beta cDNA libraries contained unique molecular identifiers. TCRdb re-called the PCR reads through MiXCR, storing one row per CDR3 protein. The data show approximately 730,000 distinct CDR3 sequences, with 25% to 30% seen just once and under 0.7% held by the top ten. These receptors' antigens are unknown. Sequencing used blood. The receptors derive from a girl aged 5 to 17 with multiple sclerosis.

The rearrangement uses TRBV5-6 and TRBJ2-5; 12 nucleotides match TRBD2. The trim removed 4 bases at V and 8 bases at J, leaving 9 bases unmatched. The CDR3 is made up of 15 amino acids. Germline V gene sequence: CDR1 SGHDT, CDR2 YYEEEE. The CDR3 is CASSRTSGAARTQYF. CDR3 nucleotides: TGTGCCAGCAGCCGGACTAGCGGGGCGGCGCGCACCCAGTACTTC.

Of note for this clonotype: As the CDR3 is not closed by the conserved phenylalanine or tryptophan, this likely results from a read error. This chain links TRBV4-2 with TRBJ1-1, with D unclear. Germline V gene lookup returns CDR1 LGHNA and CDR2 YNFKEQ. The V and J ends lost 0 bases and 9 bases respectively, with 8 bases between them. CDR3 size: 12 residues. CDR3 protein: CASSQDRLKAFV. The CDR3 nucleotides are TGTGCCAGCAGCCAAGATCGTTTGAAAGCTTTCGTT.

This chain uses TRBV20-1 with TRBJ1-5; D possibly corresponds to TRBD1 (5 bases). The CDR3 covers 15 residues. Trimming stripped 4 bases from V and 0 bases from J, with 13 bases between. Germline values: CDR1 DFQATT, CDR2 SNEGSKA (reference sequence). The CDR3 coding sequence is TGCAGTGCTAAAGGGACCGATAATAGCAATCAGCCCCAGCATTTT. Translation: CSAKGTDNSNQPQHF.

This clonotype has a handful of counts. This chain uses TRBV20-1 with TRBJ1-2, with TRBD1 matching over 7 bases. V dropped 0 bases and J dropped 0; count of bases not matched to a gene: 4. Germline CDR1 reads DFQATT; CDR2 reads SNEGSKA (reference sequence). This CDR3 is 15 amino acids long. Here the CDR3 DNA reads TGCAGTGCTAGAGATTACGGACAGGCTAACTATGGCTACACCTTC. It is translated as CSARDYGQANYGYTF.